This TCR beta chain was observed in a study of blood T cell repertoires in COVID-19. Turning to the study itself: Nucleic acid was either cDNA or gDNA, and it came from T cells, B-cell-depleted T cells, or PBMCs.

The CDR3 is 13 amino acids. From germline, CDR1 is SEHNR and CDR2 FQNEAQ (reference sequence). V shed 4 bases and J 8 bases; nucleotides not matched to a gene: 7. This clone was seen a handful of times. Sequencing used immunoSEQ multiplex PCR; TCRdb keeps in-frame clones, though not all of them. This sample has 200,000 to 250,000 clones, with 80% to 90% found just once. Sequenced: PBMCs or T cells enriched from blood (not recorded which). The chain combines TRBV7-9 with TRBJ1-1, with 7 nucleotides matching TRBD1. The TCR sequence derives from a woman younger than 45 who had been exposed to COVID-19. In nucleotides, the CDR3 is TGTGCCAGCAGCTCAAACATGGGACAGGAAGCTTTCTTT. This gives the protein CASSSNMGQEAFF. Full variable domain (outside the CDR3, taken from reference TRBV7-9 and TRBJ1-1): DTGVSQNPRHKITKRGQNVTFRCDPISEHNRLYWYRQTLGQGPEFLTYFQNEAQLEKSRLLSDRFSAERPKGSFSTLEIQRTEQGDSAMYLCASSSNMGQEAFFGQGTRLTVV.